This is a list of T cell receptor beta chains from one sample in a study of T cells after posttransplantation cyclophosphamide. Assay used: immunoSEQ multiplex PCR; TCRdb lists only in-frame clones, some missing. The table shows some 6,000 clones, with under 90% occurring only once. The sequenced sample was CD4+ T cells sorted from blood, obtained less than 370 days after allogeneic stem cell transplant with posttransplant cyclophosphamide. Receptors were obtained from a male patient aged 45-60 years who received an allogeneic stem cell transplant from a related donor and was CMV-positive. A subset of T cells may come from the graft donor. CDR3s leave out the opening cysteine and the closing phenylalanine or tryptophan.

j_gene | v_gene | CDR3aa
TRBJ1-4 | TRBV27 | ASSLTGRTNEKLF
TRBJ1-2 | TRBV7-8 | ASSLVGQGYGYT
TRBJ1-1 | TRBV13 | ASSLRSGGTEAF
TRBJ1-2 | TRBV29-1 | SVERTGRGYT
TRBJ1-1 | TRBV12-5 | ASGLIWDRGPTSTEAF
TRBJ2-1 | TRBV6-1 | ASRTHSGIQF
TRBJ2-5 | TRBV5-1 | ASSPRGIGGETQY
TRBJ1-5 | TRBV18 | ASSPGQGFDQPQH
TRBJ2-1 | TRBV5-1 | ASSLEQGPYNEQF
TRBJ2-5 | TRBV15 | ATREVGLAGEETQY
TRBJ2-4 | TRBV29-1 | SVEETSAEIQY
TRBJ1-1 | TRBV18 | ASSQTTGNTEAF
TRBJ2-7 | TRBV18 | ASSPGGGWYEQY
TRBJ1-2 | TRBV25-1 | ASSEVAGLGPNYGYT
TRBJ1-4 | TRBV7-9 | ASSVDSEKLF
TRBJ2-7 | TRBV4-1 | ASSQVLKSSSYEQY
TRBJ2-2 | TRBV7-2 | ASSLRVAGFTGELF
TRBJ1-5 | TRBV2 | ASSGTGGGNQPQH
TRBJ1-6 | TRBV6-1 | ASKIYRDGGSPLH
TRBJ2-3 | TRBV11-2 | ASSLTGGFLDTQY
TRBJ2-7 | TRBV11-2 | ASSFTSGGASYEQY
TRBJ1-2 | TRBV29-1 | SIIGQGEYGYT
TRBJ1-6 | TRBV27 | ASSRAGLNSPLH
TRBJ1-1 | TRBV11-3 | ASSLGHMNTEAF
TRBJ2-3 | TRBV7-2 | ASSALAGKGTQY
TRBJ2-2 | TRBV9 | ASSVLSGGRGELF
TRBJ2-5 | TRBV14 | ASSQNGLSQQY
TRBJ2-3 | TRBV9 | ASSVGPSGSGTDTQY
TRBJ2-5 | TRBV5-1 | ASSLSGTQY
TRBJ2-4 | TRBV2 | ASNGGLANIQY
TRBJ1-5 | TRBV5-1 | ASSLLGGSNQPQH
TRBJ2-5 | TRBV29-1 | SVEKTGGQQETQY
TRBJ1-1 | TRBV5-6 | ASSYAGEANTEAF
TRBJ2-3 | TRBV11-3 | ASSPGLAGNTDTQY
TRBJ1-3 | TRBV21-1 | ASSKVVEGRFSGNTIY
TRBJ2-3 | TRBV2 | ASSEGLSGDTQY
TRBJ1-1 | TRBV5-1 | ASKWTGGSITEAF
TRBJ1-5 | TRBV29-1 | SVMTGNQPQH
TRBJ1-4 | TRBV7-9 | ASSFVRTNEKLF
TRBJ2-1 | TRBV18 | ASSPRSQTDYFFNEQF
TRBJ2-1 | TRBV18 | ASSPGLESEQF